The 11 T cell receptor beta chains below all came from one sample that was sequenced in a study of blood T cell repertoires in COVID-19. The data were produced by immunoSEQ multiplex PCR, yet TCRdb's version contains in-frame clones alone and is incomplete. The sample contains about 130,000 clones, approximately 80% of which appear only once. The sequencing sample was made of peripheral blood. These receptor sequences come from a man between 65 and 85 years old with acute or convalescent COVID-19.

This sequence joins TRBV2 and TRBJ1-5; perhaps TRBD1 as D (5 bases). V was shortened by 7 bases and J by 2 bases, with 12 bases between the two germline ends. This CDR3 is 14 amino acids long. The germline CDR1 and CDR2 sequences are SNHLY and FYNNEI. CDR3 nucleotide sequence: TGTGCCAGCATAAAGGGGCTTGGCAATCAGCCCCAGCATTTT. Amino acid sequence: CASIKGLGNQPQHF. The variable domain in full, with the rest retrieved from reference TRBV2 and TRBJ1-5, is EPEVTQTPSHQVTQMGQEVILRCVPISNHLYFYWYRQILGQKVEFLVSFYNNEISEKSEIFDDQFSVERPDGSNFTLKIRSTKLEDSAMYFCASIKGLGNQPQHFGDGTRLSIL.

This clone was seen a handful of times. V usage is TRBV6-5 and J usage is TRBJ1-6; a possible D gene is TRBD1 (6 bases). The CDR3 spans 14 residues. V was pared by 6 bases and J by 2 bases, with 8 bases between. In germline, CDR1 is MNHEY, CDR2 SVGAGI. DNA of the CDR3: TGTGCCAGCAGACGACAGGCCTATAATTCACCCCTCCACTTT. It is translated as CASRRQAYNSPLHF.

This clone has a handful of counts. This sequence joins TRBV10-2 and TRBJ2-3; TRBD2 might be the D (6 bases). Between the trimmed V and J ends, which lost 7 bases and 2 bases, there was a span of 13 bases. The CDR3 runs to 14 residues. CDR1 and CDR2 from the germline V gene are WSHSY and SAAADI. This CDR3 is CASTPVAVTDTQYF. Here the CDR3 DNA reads TGCGCCAGCACCCCGGTAGCGGTCACAGATACGCAGTATTTT.

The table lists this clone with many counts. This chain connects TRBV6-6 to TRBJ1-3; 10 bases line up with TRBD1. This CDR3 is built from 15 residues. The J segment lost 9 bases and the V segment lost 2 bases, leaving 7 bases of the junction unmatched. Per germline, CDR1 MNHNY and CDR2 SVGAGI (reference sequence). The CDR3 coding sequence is TGTGCCAGCAGTTACACGACAGGGGGCGGTGGCACCATATATTTT. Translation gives CASSYTTGGGGTIYF.

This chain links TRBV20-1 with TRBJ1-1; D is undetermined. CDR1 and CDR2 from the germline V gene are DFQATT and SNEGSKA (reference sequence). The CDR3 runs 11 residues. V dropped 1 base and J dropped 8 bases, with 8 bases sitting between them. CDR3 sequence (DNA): TGCAGTGCTAGAGGGCCAACGGAAGCTTTCTTT. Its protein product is CSARGPTEAFF.

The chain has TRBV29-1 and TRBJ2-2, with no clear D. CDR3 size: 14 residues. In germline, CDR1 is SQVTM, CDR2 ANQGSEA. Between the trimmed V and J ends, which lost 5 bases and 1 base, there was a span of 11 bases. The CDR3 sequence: CSVHGLLNTGELFF. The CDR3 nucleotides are TGCAGCGTTCACGGTCTCCTGAACACCGGGGAGCTGTTTTTT.

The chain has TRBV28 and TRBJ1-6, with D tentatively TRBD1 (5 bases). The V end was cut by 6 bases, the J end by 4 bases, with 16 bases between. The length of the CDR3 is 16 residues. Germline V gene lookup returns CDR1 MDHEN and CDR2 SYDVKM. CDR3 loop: CASRYGGGRYNSPLHF. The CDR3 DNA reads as TGTGCCAGCAGATACGGGGGGGGTAGATATAATTCACCCCTCCACTTT.

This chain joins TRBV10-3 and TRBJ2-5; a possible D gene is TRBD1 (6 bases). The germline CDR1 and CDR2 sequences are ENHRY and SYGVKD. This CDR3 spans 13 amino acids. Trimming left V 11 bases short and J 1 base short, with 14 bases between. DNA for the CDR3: TGTGCCGCCCAGGGGTCGGTCCAAGAGACCCAGTACTTC. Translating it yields CAAQGSVQETQYF.

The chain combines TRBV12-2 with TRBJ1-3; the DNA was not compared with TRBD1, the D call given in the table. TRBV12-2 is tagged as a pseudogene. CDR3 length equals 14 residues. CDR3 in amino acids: CASRLGRSGNTIYF. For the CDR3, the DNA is TGTGCAAGTCGCTTAGGCAGGTCTGGAAACACCATATATTTT.

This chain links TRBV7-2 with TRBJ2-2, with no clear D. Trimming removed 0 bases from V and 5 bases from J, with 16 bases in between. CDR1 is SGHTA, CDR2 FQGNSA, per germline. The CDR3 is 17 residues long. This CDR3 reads CASSLAQGGAWTGELFF. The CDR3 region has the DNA TGTGCCAGCAGCTTAGCGCAAGGCGGAGCCTGGACCGGGGAGCTGTTTTTT.

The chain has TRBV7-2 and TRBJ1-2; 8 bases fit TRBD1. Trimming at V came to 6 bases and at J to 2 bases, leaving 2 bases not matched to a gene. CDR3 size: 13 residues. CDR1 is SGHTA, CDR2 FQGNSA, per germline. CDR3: CASRRTGNYGYTF. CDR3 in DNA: TGTGCCAGCAGGAGGACAGGGAACTATGGCTACACCTTC. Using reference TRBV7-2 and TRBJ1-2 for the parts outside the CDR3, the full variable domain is GAGVSQSPSNKVTEKGKDVELRCDPISGHTALYWYRQSLGQGLEFLIYFQGNSAPDKSGLPSDRFSAERTGGSVSTLTIQRTQQEDSAVYLCASRRTGNYGYTFGSGTRLTVV.